This is a list of T cell receptor beta chains from one sample in a study of blood T cell repertoires in COVID-19. The protocol was immunoSEQ multiplex PCR, while the TCRdb copy is restricted to in-frame clones and leaves out a portion. In the table there are about 180,000 clones, 88% of which are singletons. The sequencing sample was made of peripheral blood. Receptors originate from a woman aged 25 to 45 with acute or convalescent COVID-19. Both conserved end residues are part of each CDR3. A D gene is named only where the DNA matches it firmly. Clone size appears in some rows only: once, few, many, or a class for an expanded clone.

>once|TRBV6-2/TRBV6-3|TRBD1|TRBJ1-3|15
CASSYRDDRGNTIYF
TGTGCCAGCAGTTACCGAGATGACAGGGGCAACACCATATATTTT
>-|TRBV5-4|TRBD1|TRBJ2-3|14
CASSYQGAGDTQYF
TGTGCCAGCAGTTATCAGGGGGCGGGAGATACGCAGTATTTT
>-|TRBV28|TRBD1|TRBJ1-3|15
CASSLPDRGGNTIYF
TGTGCCAGCAGTTTACCTGACAGGGGGGGAAACACCATATATTTT
>-|TRBV11-2|-|TRBJ2-3|14
CASSLFPVLDTQYF
TGTGCCAGCAGCTTATTCCCCGTACTGGATACGCAGTATTTT
>-|TRBV29-1|-|TRBJ2-3|15
CSVGSARASTDTQYF
TGCAGCGTAGGATCAGCGCGAGCTAGCACAGATACGCAGTATTTT
>-|TRBV5-1|TRBD2|TRBJ2-7|15
CASSSDGTRVYEQYF
TGCGCCAGCAGCTCGGATGGGACTAGAGTTTACGAGCAGTACTTC
>-|TRBV3-1/TRBV3-2|-|TRBJ2-7|13
CASSQGPEGEQYF
TGTGCCAGCAGCCAAGGGCCGGAGGGCGAGCAGTACTTC
>-|TRBV10-3|TRBD2|TRBJ2-1|14
CAISASGTSGPQFF
TGTGCCATCAGTGCCTCCGGGACTAGCGGACCCCAGTTCTTC
>-|TRBV11-2|TRBD2|TRBJ2-1|15
CASSRGTSGSYEQFF
TGTGCCAGCAGCCGAGGGACTAGCGGGAGCTATGAGCAGTTCTTC
>-|TRBV5-4|-|TRBJ2-7|13
CASSLDLTYEQYF
TGTGCCAGCAGCTTGGATCTAACCTACGAGCAGTACTTC
>-|TRBV6-5|-|TRBJ2-7|14
CASSSQAVSYEQYF
TGTGCCAGCAGTTCCCAAGCGGTATCCTACGAGCAGTACTTC
>few|TRBV29-1|-|TRBJ2-7|13
CSVEFDRLYEQYF
TGCAGCGTTGAATTTGACAGGCTCTACGAGCAGTACTTC
>-|TRBV29-1|-|TRBJ2-1|14
CSVGGPGVYNEQFF
TGCAGCGTTGGGGGGCCGGGCGTTTACAATGAGCAGTTCTTC
>-|TRBV6-5|TRBD2|TRBJ2-1|14
CASIKLAGAVEQFF
TGTGCCAGCATTAAGCTAGCGGGAGCGGTTGAGCAGTTCTTC
>-|TRBV27|-|TRBJ2-7|13
CASSLSTSHEQYF
TGTGCCAGCAGTTTATCGACTAGTCACGAGCAGTACTTC
>-|TRBV9|-|TRBJ2-7|14
CASSVGAETYEQYF
TGTGCCAGCAGCGTTGGTGCGGAAACCTACGAGCAGTACTTC
>few|TRBV11-2|-|TRBJ2-7|12
CASKRTPYEQYF
TGTGCCAGCAAAAGGACACCGTACGAGCAGTACTTC
>-|TRBV11-3|-|TRBJ2-1|10
CATAYNEQFF
TGTGCCACAGCCTACAATGAGCAGTTCTTC
>-|TRBV5-1|-|TRBJ1-6|17
CASRPGSVSSYNSPLHF
TGCGCCAGCAGACCCGGGTCCGTTAGCTCCTATAATTCACCCCTCCACTTT
>-|TRBV2|-|TRBJ2-4|14
CASSDSMTKNIQYF
TGTGCCAGCAGTGATAGTATGACCAAAAACATTCAGTACTTC
>few|TRBV30|-|TRBJ1-2|11
CASPDTYGYTF
TGTGCCTCCCCCGACACCTATGGCTACACCTTC
>-|TRBV9|TRBD2|TRBJ2-3|16
CASSVTTSGSTDTQYF
TGTGCCAGCAGCGTAACGACTAGCGGGAGTACAGATACGCAGTATTTT
>-|TRBV28|TRBD2|TRBJ2-2|15
CASESLAGVTGELFF
TGTGCCAGCGAAAGTCTAGCGGGAGTTACCGGGGAGCTGTTTTTT
>-|TRBV29-1|TRBD1|TRBJ2-7|14
CSVLEQGAPYEQYF
TGCAGCGTGCTGGAACAGGGGGCGCCTTACGAGCAGTACTTC
>-|TRBV19|TRBD2|TRBJ2-1|17
CASNQGPSGRAPDEQFF
TGTGCCAGTAATCAGGGCCCTAGCGGGAGGGCCCCCGATGAGCAGTTCTTC
>-|TRBV6-5|-|TRBJ2-7|15
CASSYAGRAVGEQYF
TGTGCCAGCAGTTACGCAGGCAGGGCAGTGGGCGAGCAGTACTTC
>-|TRBV28|-|TRBJ1-4|15
CASSTLGQTQSRVFF
TGTGCCAGCAGTACCCTAGGACAGACCCAGTCGCGGGTGTTTTTT
>-|TRBV7-9|-|TRBJ2-3|14
CASSSRDGTDTQYF
TGTGCCAGCAGCTCGCGGGACGGCACAGATACGCAGTATTTT
>-|TRBV7-9|-|TRBJ2-6|14
CASVPSSGANVLTF
TGTGCCAGCGTACCGAGCTCTGGGGCCAACGTCCTGACTTTC
>once|TRBV2|TRBD1|TRBJ2-4|13
CASSRTGEDIQYF
TGTGCCAGCAGTCGGACAGGAGAAGACATTCAGTACTTC
>-|TRBV28|-|TRBJ2-1|13
CASSLFPKNEQFF
TGTGCCAGCAGTTTATTCCCCAAAAATGAGCAGTTCTTC
>-|TRBV28|-|TRBJ2-5|15
CASSPRVRLGETQYF
TGTGCCAGCAGCCCCAGGGTTCGTCTGGGGGAGACCCAGTACTTC
>-|TRBV2|-|TRBJ2-3|14
CASREKESTDTQYF
TGTGCCAGCAGGGAGAAAGAAAGCACAGATACGCAGTATTTT
>-|TRBV7-9|TRBD1|TRBJ1-1|12
CAGDRAQSEAFF
TGTGCCGGTGACAGGGCCCAAAGCGAAGCTTTCTTT
>-|TRBV4-1|TRBD2|TRBJ2-7|14
CASSLAGGPSEQYF
TGCGCCAGCAGCCTAGCGGGAGGGCCGAGTGAGCAGTACTTC
>-|TRBV7-2|-|TRBJ2-2|15
CASSLSLQNTGELFF
TGTGCCAGCAGCTTAAGTTTACAGAACACCGGGGAGCTGTTTTTT
>-|TRBV10-3|-|TRBJ2-7|14
CAISESRSSYEQYF
TGTGCCATCAGTGAGTCGAGGAGCTCCTACGAGCAGTACTTC
>-|TRBV29-1|-|TRBJ2-2|15
CSVEQGIGLAGELFF
TGCAGCGTTGAACAGGGGATCGGATTGGCCGGGGAGCTGTTTTTT
>-|TRBV29-1|TRBD1|TRBJ2-7|15
CSAYDSGTGGYEQYF
TGCAGCGCGTACGACTCCGGGACAGGGGGCTACGAGCAGTACTTC
>-|TRBV28|TRBD1|TRBJ2-5|14
CASSLAGTGVTQYF
TGTGCCAGCAGTTTAGCCGGGACAGGGGTCACCCAGTACTTC
>-|TRBV6-5|TRBD2|TRBJ2-7|15
CASSYGPSGTYEQYF
TGTGCCAGCAGTTATGGCCCTAGCGGAACCTACGAGCAGTACTTC
>-|TRBV19|TRBD2|TRBJ2-7|14
CASSMGLAAYEQYF
TGTGCCAGTAGTATGGGACTAGCGGCCTACGAGCAGTACTTC
>-|TRBV28|-|TRBJ1-2|15
CASSSLPAANYGYTF
TGTGCCAGCAGTTCCCTCCCAGCGGCTAACTATGGCTACACCTTC
>-|TRBV24-1|-|TRBJ2-2|12
CATGYTGGELFF
TGTGCCACCGGATACACGGGCGGGGAGCTGTTTTTT
>-|TRBV10-3|-|TRBJ2-5|14
CAISEIRGKETQYF
TGTGCCATCAGTGAAATTCGAGGGAAAGAGACCCAGTACTTC